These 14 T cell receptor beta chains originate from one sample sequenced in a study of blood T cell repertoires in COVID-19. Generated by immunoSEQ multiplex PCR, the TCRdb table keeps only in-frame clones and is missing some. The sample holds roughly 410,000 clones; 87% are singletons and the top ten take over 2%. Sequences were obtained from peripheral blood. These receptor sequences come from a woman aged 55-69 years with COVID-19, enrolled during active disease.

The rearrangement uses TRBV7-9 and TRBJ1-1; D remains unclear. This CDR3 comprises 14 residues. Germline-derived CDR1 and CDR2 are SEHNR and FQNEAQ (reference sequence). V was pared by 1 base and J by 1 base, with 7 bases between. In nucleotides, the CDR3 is TGTGCCAGCAGCTTAGGGGGAGAGAACACTGAAGCTTTCTTT. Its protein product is CASSLGGENTEAFF. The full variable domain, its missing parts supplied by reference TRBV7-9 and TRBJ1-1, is DTGVSQNPRHKITKRGQNVTFRCDPISEHNRLYWYRQTLGQGPEFLTYFQNEAQLEKSRLLSDRFSAERPKGSFSTLEIQRTEQGDSAMYLCASSLGGENTEAFFGQGTRLTVV.

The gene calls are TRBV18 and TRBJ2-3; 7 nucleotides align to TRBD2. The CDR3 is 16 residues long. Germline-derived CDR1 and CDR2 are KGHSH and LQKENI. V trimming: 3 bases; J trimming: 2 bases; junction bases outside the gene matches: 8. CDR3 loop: CASSPPGLGYTDTQYF. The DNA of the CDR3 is TGTGCCAGCTCACCTCCAGGACTAGGATACACAGATACGCAGTATTTT.

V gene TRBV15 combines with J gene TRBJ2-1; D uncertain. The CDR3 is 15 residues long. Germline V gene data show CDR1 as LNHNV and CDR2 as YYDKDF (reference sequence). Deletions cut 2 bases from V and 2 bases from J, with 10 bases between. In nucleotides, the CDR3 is TGTGCCACCAGCAGAAATAGTGTCGCCTACAATGAGCAGTTCTTC. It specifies CATSRNSVAYNEQFF.

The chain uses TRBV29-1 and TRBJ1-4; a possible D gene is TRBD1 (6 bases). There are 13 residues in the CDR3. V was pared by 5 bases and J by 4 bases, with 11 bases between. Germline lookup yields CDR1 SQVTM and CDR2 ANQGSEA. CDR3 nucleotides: TGCAGCGTTCGGACAGTTCATAATGAAAAACTGTTTTTT. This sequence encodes CSVRTVHNEKLFF.

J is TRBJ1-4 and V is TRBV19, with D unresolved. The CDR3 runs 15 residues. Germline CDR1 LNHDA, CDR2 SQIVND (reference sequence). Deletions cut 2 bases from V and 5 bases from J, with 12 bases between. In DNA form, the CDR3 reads TGTGCCAGTAGTATACACCAGTTTGCAAATGAAAAACTGTTTTTT. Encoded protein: CASSIHQFANEKLFF.

The CDR3: CASSPGGYTFF. Written as DNA, the CDR3 is TGTGCCAGCAGCCCCGGGGGATATACGTTTTTT. This chain connects TRBV2 to TRBJ1-4; D might be TRBD1 (5 bases). The CDR3 loop spans 11 amino acids. Trimming left V 6 bases short and J 16 bases short, with 15 bases between. CDR1 SNHLY and CDR2 FYNNEI come from the germline V gene.

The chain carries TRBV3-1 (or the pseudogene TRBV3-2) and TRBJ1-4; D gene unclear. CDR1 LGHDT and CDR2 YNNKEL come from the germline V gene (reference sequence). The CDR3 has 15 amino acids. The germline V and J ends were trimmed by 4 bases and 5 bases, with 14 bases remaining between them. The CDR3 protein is CASSRDPGGNEKLFF. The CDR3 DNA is TGTGCCAGCAGCCGCGACCCCGGCGGAAATGAAAAACTGTTTTTT.

Here the CDR3 DNA reads TGTGCCAGCAGCATAACAGGGGGCGGCTACGAGCAGTACTTC. Protein: CASSITGGGYEQYF. The chain recombines TRBV5-6 with TRBJ2-7, with 9 positions matching TRBD1. The CDR3 sequence is 14 residues long. The germline V gene encodes CDR1 SGHDT and CDR2 YYEEEE. J lost 3 bases, V lost 4 bases, and 5 bases had no gene match.

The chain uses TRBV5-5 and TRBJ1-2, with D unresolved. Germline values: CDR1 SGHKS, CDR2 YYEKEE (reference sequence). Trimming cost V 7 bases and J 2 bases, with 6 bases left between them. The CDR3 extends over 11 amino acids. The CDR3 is CASGPNYGYTF. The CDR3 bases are TGTGCCAGCGGCCCGAACTATGGCTACACCTTC.

The CDR3 sequence is CASSEKGAKTEAFF. CDR3 coding DNA: TGTGCCAGCAGTGAAAAGGGGGCTAAGACTGAAGCTTTCTTT. The chain couples TRBV2 to TRBJ1-1; 7 positions agree with TRBD1. Germline CDR1 and CDR2: SNHLY and FYNNEI. Trimming removed 2 bases from V and 5 bases from J; junction bases left unmatched: 5. This CDR3 region has 14 residues.

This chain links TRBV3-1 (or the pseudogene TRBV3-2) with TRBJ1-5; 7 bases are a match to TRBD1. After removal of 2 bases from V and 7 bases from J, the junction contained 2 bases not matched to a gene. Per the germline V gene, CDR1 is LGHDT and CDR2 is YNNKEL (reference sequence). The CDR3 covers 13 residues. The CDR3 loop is CASSQSGGQPQHF. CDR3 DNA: TGTGCCAGCAGCCAATCAGGGGGGCAGCCCCAGCATTTT.

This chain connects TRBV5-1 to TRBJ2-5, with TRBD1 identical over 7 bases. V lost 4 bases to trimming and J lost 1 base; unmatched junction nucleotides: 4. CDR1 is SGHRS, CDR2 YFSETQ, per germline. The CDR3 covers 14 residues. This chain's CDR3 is CASSVTGSQETQYF. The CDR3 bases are TGCGCCAGCAGCGTGACAGGGTCCCAAGAGACCCAGTACTTC.

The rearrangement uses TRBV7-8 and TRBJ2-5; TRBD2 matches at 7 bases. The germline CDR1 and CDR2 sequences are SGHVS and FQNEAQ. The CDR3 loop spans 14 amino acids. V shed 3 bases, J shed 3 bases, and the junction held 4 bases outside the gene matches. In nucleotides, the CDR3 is TGTGCCAGCAGCTTGGGGGGGAGGGAAGAGACCCAGTACTTC. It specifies CASSLGGREETQYF. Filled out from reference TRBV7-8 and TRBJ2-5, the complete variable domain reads GAGVSQSPRYKVAKRGQDVALRCDPISGHVSLFWYQQALGQGPEFLTYFQNEAQLDKSGLPSDRFFAERPEGSVSTLKIQRTQQEDSAVYLCASSLGGREETQYFGPGTRLLVL.

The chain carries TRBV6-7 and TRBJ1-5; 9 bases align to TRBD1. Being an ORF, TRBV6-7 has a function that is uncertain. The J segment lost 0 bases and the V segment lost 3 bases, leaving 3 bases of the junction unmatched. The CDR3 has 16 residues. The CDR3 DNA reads TGTGCCAGCAGTTATGTGGGACAGGGTAGCAATCAGCCCCAGCATTTT. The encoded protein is CASSYVGQGSNQPQHF.